The clone carrying this T cell receptor (beta chain) was picked up a small number of times. Its target is unknown. This sample is part of a study of T cells in Graves' hyperthyroidism and ophthalmopathy. The wider study: Before treatment of any kind, peripheral blood was taken at initial diagnosis. Study-wide results and limits: By a 13 V-J model, ophthalmopathy was set apart from stable hyperthyroidism.

Each ophthalmopathy patient scored at least 3 on the Clinical Activity Score and at least 4 on NOSPECS grade, with duration under 3 months. The PBMCs had their origin in 10 ml of fresh peripheral blood. The CDR3 regions of TCR beta were amplified from RNA transcripts. With the HTBI primer set, the TCR CDR3 went through a first round of RT-PCR. In TCRdb, the multiplex PCR reads were re-called with MiXCR into one record per CDR3 protein. The data hold about 37,000 distinct CDR3 sequences, with approximately 52% observed a single time. Germline loops: CDR1 WSHSY, CDR2 SAAADI. This CDR3 is built from 13 residues. With 6 bases clipped from V and 4 bases from J, the junction kept 5 bases outside the gene matches.

The chain carries TRBV10-2 and TRBJ2-7, with 8 bases identical to TRBD1. The sequencing sample was made of blood. This TCR was sampled from a man aged 40-49 years with Graves' ophthalmopathy. The CDR3 bases are TGCGCCAGCAGCGCCGGACAGGGATACGAGCAGTACTTC. This gives the protein CASSAGQGYEQYF.